What follows are 19 T cell receptor beta chains derived from one specimen sequenced in a study of tumor-infiltrating lymphocytes in primary liver carcinoma. Germline DNA was also extracted, and blood RNA derived from unsorted whole blood. Priming with a constant-region primer yielded TCR beta cDNA from 400 to 500 ng total RNA. Three-round nested multiplex PCR performed with slightly modified ARM-PCR produced the TCR beta libraries. Running ten to eleven cycles apiece, the first two PCR rounds relied on TRBV1-TRBV30 forward primers together with a C-beta reverse primer. TCRdb re-derived calls from the multiplex PCR reads in MiXCR, one entry per CDR3 protein. The table records a few hundred thousand distinct CDR3 sequences, nearly 60% of them present only once. Sequencing was done on a sample of peripheral blood. These TCRs come from a woman in her twenties or thirties with primary liver carcinoma and hepatitis B virus infection.

This clonotype has a handful of counts. The genes are TRBV5-4 and TRBJ2-1; no firm D call. The CDR3 is 14 amino acids. Germline V gene sequence: CDR1 SGHNT, CDR2 YYREEE (reference sequence). Trimming removed 2 bases from V and 6 bases from J, with 12 bases in between. CDR3 protein: CASSFQGPPNEQFF. The CDR3 nucleotides are TGTGCCAGCAGCTTCCAAGGCCCCCCCAATGAGCAGTTCTTC.

Notes on this clonotype: Just one base apart from a much larger clone, this may be a read error. The chain employs TRBV29-1 and TRBJ2-3, with a weak D call TRBD2 (6 bases). Germline V gene sequence: CDR1 SQVTM, CDR2 ANQGSEA. This CDR3 has 13 amino acids. CDR3: CSAGRDSTDAQYF. The CDR3 DNA sequence: TGCAGCGCCGGGCGGGATAGCACAGATGCGCAGTATTTT.

The J gene is TRBJ1-1, the V gene TRBV12-3 or TRBV12-4; D not resolved. Trimming shortened V by 6 bases and J by 0 bases, and 14 bases separated the two germline ends. This CDR3 is built from 15 residues. DNA for the CDR3: TGTGCCAGCAGCCCTAAGAAACGGGTGAACACTGAAGCTTTCTTT. It specifies CASSPKKRVNTEAFF.

This clonotype was counted at least ten times. The chain uses TRBV7-9 and TRBJ2-3; D ambiguous. Germline assignment: CDR1 SEHNR and CDR2 FQNEAQ (reference sequence). The CDR3 length is 15 residues. The ends were cut back, 4 bases at V and 0 bases at J, with 11 bases in the middle. CDR3 loop: CASSSPGSSTDTQYF. As DNA, the CDR3 is TGTGCCAGCAGCTCACCCGGATCAAGCACAGATACGCAGTATTTT.

This clonotype was detected only once. The chain combines TRBV12-3 or TRBV12-4 with TRBJ1-5; D possibly corresponds to TRBD1 (6 bases). The CDR3 is 13 amino acids. V was shortened by 5 bases and J by 10 bases, with 15 bases between the two germline ends. Here the CDR3 reads CASSTGMAQPQHF. CDR3 coding DNA: TGTGCCAGCAGTACAGGGATGGCTCAACCCCAGCATTTT.

Turning to this clonotype: A much larger clone sits a single nucleotide away, making a read error possible. The chain uses TRBV11-3 and TRBJ2-7; D is ambiguous. V was shortened by 7 bases and J by 0 bases, with 13 bases between the two germline ends. This CDR3 is 14 amino acids long. CDR1 and CDR2 from the germline V gene are SGHNT and YENEEA. This chain's CDR3 is CASIPDLPSYEQYF. The CDR3 DNA reads TGTGCCAGCATCCCTGACTTGCCCTCCTACGAGCAGTACTTC.

The chain links TRBV5-4 to TRBJ2-4; D possibly corresponds to TRBD1 (5 bases). The CDR3 is 14 residues long. V lost 0 bases, J lost 6 bases, and 10 bases lay in between. Germline lookup yields CDR1 SGHNT and CDR2 YYREEE (reference sequence). CDR3 in DNA: TGTGCCAGCAGCTTGGGCCAGGGCGGAAACATTCAGTACTTC. This codes for CASSLGQGGNIQYF.

In regard to this clonotype: Being one base from a much bigger clone, this may be a read error. The chain combines TRBV29-1 with TRBJ2-7; TRBD1 matches at 9 bases. From germline, CDR1 is SQVTM and CDR2 ANQGSEA. V shed 6 bases and J 8 bases; nucleotides not matched to a gene: 8. CDR3 size: 12 residues. The CDR3 DNA is TGCAGCGTAGTGACAGGGGGGGACAAGCAGTACTTC. The encoded protein is CSVVTGGDKQYF.

In its sample, this clonotype was seen a few times. Its ends do not fully match the called genes, so a read error is possible. The chain is built from TRBV6-6 and TRBJ1-5; no reliable D call. The germline V gene has CDR1 MNHNY and CDR2 SVGAGI (reference sequence). The CDR3 is made up of 13 amino acids. The CDR3 DNA reads as TGTGCCAGCGTGGGCTTCGGGTATCAGACCCAGCATTTT. Protein product: CASVGFGYQTQHF.

This chain links TRBV6-5 with TRBJ1-4, with D possibly matching TRBD1 (5 bases). The CDR3 contains 13 residues. Trimming took off 5 bases at V and 6 bases at J, with 10 bases between the two ends. Per germline, CDR1 MNHEY and CDR2 SVGAGI. The CDR3 nucleotides are TGTGCCAGCAGTCCCCGAGGGGATGAAAAACTGTTTTTT. Protein sequence: CASSPRGDEKLFF.

The V and J genes are TRBV11-2 and TRBJ2-5; no firm D call. V lost 10 bases and J 2 bases, leaving 20 bases between the germline ends. The CDR3 loop spans 15 amino acids. Germline V gene data show CDR1 as SGHAT and CDR2 as FQNNGV. The chain's CDR3 is CAITQVAVSQETQYF. DNA of the CDR3: TGTGCCATCACCCAGGTGGCGGTTTCTCAAGAGACCCAGTACTTC.

This clonotype was seen repeatedly, ten times or more. The V gene is TRBV11-3, the J gene TRBJ2-1, with 7 bases matching TRBD2. CDR3 length equals 15 residues. Germline CDR1 and CDR2: SGHNT and YENEEA. The J segment lost 6 bases and the V segment lost 1 base, leaving 6 bases of the junction unmatched. Written as DNA, the CDR3 is TGTGCCAGCAGCTTAGGGTGGGAGGGATTCAATGAGCAGTTCTTC. Translation: CASSLGWEGFNEQFF. The variable domain in full, with the rest retrieved from reference TRBV11-3 and TRBJ2-1, is EAGVVQSPRYKIIEKKQPVAFWCNPISGHNTLYWYLQNLGQGPELLIRYENEEAVDDSQLPKDRFSAERLKGVDSTLKIQPAELGDSAVYLCASSLGWEGFNEQFFGPGTRLTVL.

This clonotype was counted a few times. The J gene is TRBJ2-1, the V gene TRBV12-3 or TRBV12-4; 7 bases map to TRBD2. This CDR3 is 19 amino acids long. The ends lost 4 bases at V and 1 base at J; junction bases unmatched: 16. The CDR3 DNA reads as TGTGCCAGCAGTTCCCCCTGGGGAGCGGGAACTAGGTCCTACAATGAGCAGTTCTTC. This encodes CASSSPWGAGTRSYNEQFF.

The chain has TRBV7-8 and TRBJ2-7; TRBD1 or TRBD2 may be the D gene (5 bases each). The germline V gene encodes CDR1 SGHVS and CDR2 FQNEAQ. The CDR3 loop spans 16 amino acids. With 2 bases removed from V and 2 bases from J, the gap between germline ends came to 16 bases. CDR3 DNA sequence: TGTGCCAGCAGCTTAAGGGGAACGGGATTTACCTACGAGCAGTACTTC. Protein: CASSLRGTGFTYEQYF.

This clonotype was found a few times. V usage is TRBV14 and J usage is TRBJ2-3, with 10 bases that match TRBD2. Germline values: CDR1 SGHDN, CDR2 FVKESK. CDR3 size: 16 residues. V gave up 0 bases and J gave up 9 bases; unmatched junction bases: 9. The CDR3 DNA reads as TGTGCCAGCAGCCAAGAAAAAGCGGGAGGGCCGTGGACGCAGTATTTT. Its protein product is CASSQEKAGGPWTQYF.

This rearrangement joins TRBV6-2 or TRBV6-3 to TRBJ1-4; 7 bases align to TRBD1. Germline loops: CDR1 MNHEY, CDR2 SVGEGT. The length of the CDR3 is 15 residues. The V and J ends lost 6 bases and 4 bases, in that order; junction bases with no gene match: 8. The CDR3: CASSLRGQVNEKLFF. DNA of the CDR3: TGTGCCAGCAGCCTAAGGGGGCAAGTTAATGAAAAACTGTTTTTT.

In the case of this clonotype: Its ends do not fully match the called genes, so a read error is possible. The chain combines TRBV28 with TRBJ2-1; maybe TRBD2 (6 bases). Looked up from germline, CDR1 is MDHEN and CDR2 is SYDVKM. The CDR3 has 14 residues. CDR3 residues: CASNLILASYKQFF. CDR3 coding DNA: TGTGCCAGCAATTTAATCCTAGCGTCATATAAGCAGTTCTTC.

Only a few counts were recorded for this clonotype. The chain couples TRBV12-3 or TRBV12-4 to TRBJ2-1; 9 bases line up with TRBD1. Losses at the gene ends were 4 bases for V and 8 bases for J; bases not matched to a gene: 18. This CDR3 has 18 residues. CDR3 protein: CASSSLNRDRESTHEQFF. The CDR3 region has the DNA TGTGCCAGCAGTTCCCTAAACCGGGACAGGGAAAGTACCCATGAGCAGTTCTTC.

On this clonotype: It differs at one base from a far larger clone, so likely a read error. CDR3 protein: CSVEEGAYEQFF. The DNA for the CDR3 is TGCAGCGTTGAAGAGGGGGCCTACGAGCAGTTCTTC. The V call is TRBV29-1, the J call TRBJ2-7; D perhaps matches TRBD1 (6 bases). The last part of the DNA fits TRBJ2-1 better; the J call may be wrong. This CDR3 spans 12 amino acids. Germline CDR1 SQVTM, CDR2 ANQGSEA.